A single sample gave rise to the 20 T cell receptor beta chains below, sequenced in a study of cytomegalovirus exposure and HLA in healthy donors. In the PCR, 60 Vbeta and 13 Jbeta primers were used. Libraries were prepared by immunoSEQ multiplex PCR; TCRdb keeps only in-frame clonotypes and omits some of them. This sample's clone table lists 75,000 to 85,000 clones. Sequencing was done on a sample of PBMCs. These receptors were taken from a man between 50 and 59 years old in good health and CMV-seronegative.

Points on this clone: At one boundary the junction diverges from the germline segment, which might be a read error. The chain joins TRBV5-8 to TRBJ1-5; D may be TRBD1 (5 bases). Looked up from germline, CDR1 is SGHTS and CDR2 is YDEGEE. The CDR3 loop spans 14 amino acids. The CDR3 bases are TGTGCCAGCAGGTTGGGTCCCCAGGGACAGCCCCAGCATTTT. Translated, it gives CASRLGPQGQPQHF.

This chain connects TRBV28 to TRBJ2-1; the match to TRBD2 covers 8 bases. From germline, CDR1 is MDHEN and CDR2 SYDVKM. Trimming at V came to 5 bases and at J to 9 bases, leaving 9 bases not matched to a gene. The CDR3 loop spans 14 amino acids. CDR3 nucleotides: TGTGCCAGCAGTCCTGGACTAGCTGCCCGTGAGCAGTTCTTC. This encodes CASSPGLAAREQFF.

The chain couples TRBV11-1 to TRBJ2-1, with a possible D match to TRBD2 (6 bases). V gave up 1 base and J gave up 5 bases, with 12 bases separating them. This CDR3 is 15 amino acids long. CDR1 and CDR2 from the germline V gene are SGHAT and FQDESV (reference sequence). For the CDR3, the DNA is TGTGCCAGCAGCTTAGTTGGGCGGGGCCACAATGAGCAGTTCTTC. It translates to CASSLVGRGHNEQFF.

The CDR3 sequence: CASSDRGLNPTGELFF. The CDR3 DNA reads as TGTGCCAGCAGTGACAGGGGGCTAAATCCTACCGGGGAGCTGTTTTTT. This chain uses TRBV6-1 with TRBJ2-2; 8 nucleotides line up with TRBD1. Trimming took 3 bases from V and 5 from J; bases not matched to a gene: 8. Germline V gene data show CDR1 as MNHNS and CDR2 as SASEGT. The CDR3 extends over 16 amino acids.

The chain combines TRBV6-5 with TRBJ1-2, with D possibly TRBD1 on 5 matching bases. From germline, CDR1 is MNHEY and CDR2 SVGAGI. Between the trimmed V and J ends, which lost 2 bases and 2 bases, there was a span of 6 bases. The CDR3 length is 13 residues. Here the CDR3 reads CASSYRQNYGYTF. For the CDR3, the DNA is TGTGCCAGCAGTTACCGACAGAACTATGGCTACACCTTC.

The chain has TRBV7-3 and TRBJ1-6; 8 positions match TRBD1. Trimming took 5 bases from V and 7 from J; bases not matched to a gene: 7. The V gene's germline CDR1 is SGHTA and CDR2 FQGTGA. The CDR3 totals 15 residues. The CDR3 is CASSTTGGGNSPLHF. The CDR3 DNA is TGTGCCAGCAGCACCACAGGGGGTGGAAATTCACCCCTCCACTTT.

This rearrangement joins TRBV4-2 to TRBJ2-1, with 13 bases identical to TRBD2. Germline trimming cut 6 bases from V and 8 bases from J; bases unmatched to any gene: 7. Germline V CDR1 and CDR2: LGHNA, YNFKEQ. The CDR3 contains 15 residues. The CDR3 region has the DNA TGTGCCAGCAGTCGGACTAGCGGGGGTAGCCATGAGCAGTTCTTC. Translation: CASSRTSGGSHEQFF.

The chain joins TRBV7-2 to TRBJ2-7, with D possibly TRBD1 on 6 matching bases. V lost 4 bases to trimming and J lost 0 bases, with 13 bases between them. This CDR3 spans 15 amino acids. CDR1 is SGHTA and CDR2 is FQGNSA in the germline V gene. For the CDR3, the DNA is TGTGCCAGCAGCTGGGGACAAGGGCCCTCCTACGAGCAGTACTTC. This translates into CASSWGQGPSYEQYF.

The CDR3, as DNA: TGCAGTGGAGGGACAGATGGCTACACCTTC. It is translated as CSGGTDGYTF. The rearrangement uses TRBV20-1 and TRBJ1-2; 7 bases are a match to TRBD1. The germline gives CDR1 DFQATT, CDR2 SNEGSKA (reference sequence). CDR3 length: 10 residues. V was pared by 7 bases and J by 6 bases, with 2 bases of the junction left unmatched.

This chain uses TRBV6-5 with TRBJ2-5, with 7 bases aligning to TRBD1. The V gene's germline CDR1 is MNHEY and CDR2 SVGAGI. J gave up 3 bases and V 2 bases, and 0 bases lay outside the gene matches. The CDR3 loop spans 13 amino acids. The CDR3 here is CASSYGTEETQYF. The CDR3 DNA sequence: TGTGCCAGCAGTTACGGGACAGAAGAGACCCAGTACTTC.

This sequence joins TRBV2 and TRBJ1-1; TRBD1 aligns across 7 bases. The germline V gene encodes CDR1 SNHLY and CDR2 FYNNEI. V gave up 6 bases and J gave up 0 bases; unmatched junction bases: 4. This CDR3 is 14 amino acids long. CDR3 nucleotide sequence: TGTGCCAGCAGAAGGACAGGATTGAACACTGAAGCTTTCTTT. Residues: CASRRTGLNTEAFF.

A note on this clone: Other DNA sequences of this sample code for an identical CDR3. The chain is built from TRBV9 and TRBJ2-1, with a tentative D call TRBD2 (6 bases). V dropped 0 bases and J dropped 4 bases, with 8 bases sitting between them. The germline gives CDR1 SGDLS, CDR2 YYNGEE. The CDR3 is 14 amino acids. CDR3 amino acids: CASSVGDSYNEQFF. The CDR3, as DNA: TGTGCCAGCAGCGTAGGGGACTCTTACAATGAGCAGTTCTTC.

The chain uses TRBV18 and TRBJ1-1; D perhaps matches TRBD1 (5 bases). Germline CDR1 reads KGHSH; CDR2 reads LQKENI. The CDR3 sequence is 15 residues long. The V end was cut by 3 bases, the J end by 1 base, with 12 bases between. The CDR3 is CASSPRGSTNTEAFF. The DNA for the CDR3 is TGTGCCAGCTCACCCCGGGGGTCAACGAACACTGAAGCTTTCTTT. Looking up the rest from reference TRBV18 and TRBJ1-1 gives the full variable domain: NAGVMQNPRHLVRRRGQEARLRCSPMKGHSHVYWYRQLPEEGLKFMVYLQKENIIDESGMPKERFSAEFPKEGPSILRIQQVVRGDSAAYFCASSPRGSTNTEAFFGQGTRLTVV.

The chain is built from TRBV25-1 and TRBJ2-2; 10 bases agree with TRBD2. V lost 6 bases to trimming and J lost 1 base; unmatched junction nucleotides: 2. Germline-derived CDR1 and CDR2 are MGHDK and SYGVNS. CDR3 length equals 15 residues. This chain's CDR3 is CASRVAGGNTGELFF. CDR3 coding DNA: TGTGCCAGCAGAGTAGCGGGGGGGAACACCGGGGAGCTGTTTTTT.

The rearrangement links TRBV19 to TRBJ1-2; the D gene is possibly TRBD1 (5 bases). The CDR3 has 12 residues. V lost 11 bases to trimming and J lost 8 bases, with 18 bases between them. Per germline, CDR1 LNHDA and CDR2 SQIVND (reference sequence). The DNA for the CDR3 is TGTGCCGGGCCTGACAGTGTATGGGGCTACACCTTC. Translation: CAGPDSVWGYTF.

This sequence joins TRBV7-3 and TRBJ2-3, with D maybe TRBD1 (7 bases). V lost 1 base, J lost 3 bases, and 11 bases lay in between. This CDR3 has 15 residues. Germline V gives CDR1 SGHTA, CDR2 FQGTGA. The CDR3, as DNA: TGTGCCAGCAGCTTAATAGCAGGGGGGACAGATACGCAGTATTTT. Its translation is CASSLIAGGTDTQYF.

This sequence joins TRBV6-5 and TRBJ2-1; D not certain. The V end lost 5 bases, the J end lost 5 bases, and 4 bases lay between the germline ends. CDR1 and CDR2 from the germline V gene are MNHEY and SVGAGI. CDR3 length: 11 amino acids. CDR3 protein: CASSLHNEQFF. As DNA, the CDR3 is TGTGCCAGCAGTCTCCACAATGAGCAGTTCTTC.

V usage is TRBV5-1 and J usage is TRBJ2-7; TRBD1 is a possible D gene (7 bases). The CDR3 runs to 16 residues. With 4 bases removed from V and 7 bases from J, the gap between germline ends came to 24 bases. Germline CDR1 and CDR2: SGHRS and YFSETQ. CDR3 coding DNA: TGCGCCAGCAGCCCGCTGGTGGGACAGAGGGGAGGTGAGCAGTACTTC. It specifies CASSPLVGQRGGEQYF. The full variable domain, completed using reference TRBV5-1 and TRBJ2-7, is KAGVTQTPRYLIKTRGQQVTLSCSPISGHRSVSWYQQTPGQGLQFLFEYFSETQRNKGNFPGRFSGRQFSNSRSEMNVSTLELGDSALYLCASSPLVGQRGGEQYFGPGTRLTVT.

The J gene is TRBJ1-5, the V gene TRBV6-1; tentatively, D is TRBD1 (5 bases). Trimming removed 7 bases at V and 1 base at J, with 14 bases between. Per germline, CDR1 MNHNS and CDR2 SASEGT. The CDR3 has 15 amino acids. The CDR3 spells CASNGGSGSNQPQHF. For the CDR3, the DNA is TGTGCCAGCAACGGGGGTTCAGGGAGCAATCAGCCCCAGCATTTT.

The CDR3 is CASSSRLGHEQFF. The CDR3 region has the DNA TGTGCCAGCAGCTCCCGACTAGGCCATGAGCAGTTCTTC. V and J are TRBV5-5 and TRBJ2-1; tentative D call: TRBD2 (6 bases). Per the germline V gene, CDR1 is SGHKS and CDR2 is YYEKEE (reference sequence). V dropped 3 bases and J dropped 8 bases, with 12 bases sitting between them. CDR3 length: 13 amino acids.